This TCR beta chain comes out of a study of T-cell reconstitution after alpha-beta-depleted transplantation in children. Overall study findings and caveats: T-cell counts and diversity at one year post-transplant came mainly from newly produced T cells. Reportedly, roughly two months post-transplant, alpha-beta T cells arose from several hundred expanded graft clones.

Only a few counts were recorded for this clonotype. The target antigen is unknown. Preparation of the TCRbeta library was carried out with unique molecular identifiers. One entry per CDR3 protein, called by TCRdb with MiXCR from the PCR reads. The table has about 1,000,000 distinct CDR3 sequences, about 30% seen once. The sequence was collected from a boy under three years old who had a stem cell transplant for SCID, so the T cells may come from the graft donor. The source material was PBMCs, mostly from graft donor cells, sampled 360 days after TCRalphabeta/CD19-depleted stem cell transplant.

The CDR3: CASSLGRAFKETQYF. The DNA of the CDR3 is TGTGCCAGCAGCTTAGGACGGGCCTTCAAAGAGACCCAGTACTTC. The chain links TRBV7-9 to TRBJ2-5; no clear D. The CDR3 has 15 amino acids. V lost 1 base and J lost 3, with 12 bases in between. Germline-derived CDR1 and CDR2 are SEHNR and FQNEAQ (reference sequence).